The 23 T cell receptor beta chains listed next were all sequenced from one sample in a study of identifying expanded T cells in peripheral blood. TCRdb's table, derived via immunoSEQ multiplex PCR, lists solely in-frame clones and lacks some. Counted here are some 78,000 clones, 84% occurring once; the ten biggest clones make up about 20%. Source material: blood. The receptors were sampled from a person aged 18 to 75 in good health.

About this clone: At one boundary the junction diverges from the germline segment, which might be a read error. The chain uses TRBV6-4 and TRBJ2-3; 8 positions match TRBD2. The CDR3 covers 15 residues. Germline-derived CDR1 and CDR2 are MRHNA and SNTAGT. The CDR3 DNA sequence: TGTGTCAGCAGTGAGGGGCGGGAGGCCACAGATACGCAGTATTTT. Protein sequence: CVSSEGREATDTQYF.

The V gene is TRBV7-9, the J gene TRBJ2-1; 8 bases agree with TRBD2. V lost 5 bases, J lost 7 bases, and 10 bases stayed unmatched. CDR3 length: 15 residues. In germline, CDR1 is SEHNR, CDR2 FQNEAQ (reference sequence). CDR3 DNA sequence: TGTGCCAGCAGCCAACGGTTTAGCGGGACGAATGAGCAGTTCTTC. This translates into CASSQRFSGTNEQFF.

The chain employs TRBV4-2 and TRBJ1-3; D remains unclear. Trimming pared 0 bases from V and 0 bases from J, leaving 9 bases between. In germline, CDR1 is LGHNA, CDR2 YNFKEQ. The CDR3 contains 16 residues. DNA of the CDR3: TGTGCCAGCAGCCAAGATAAGGGCCTCTCTGGAAACACCATATATTTT. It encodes CASSQDKGLSGNTIYF.

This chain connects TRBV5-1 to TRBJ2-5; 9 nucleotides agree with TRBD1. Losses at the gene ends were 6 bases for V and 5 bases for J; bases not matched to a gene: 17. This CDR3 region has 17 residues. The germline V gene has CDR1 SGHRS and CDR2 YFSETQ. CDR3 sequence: CASNPAPSTGGWETQYF. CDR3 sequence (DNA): TGCGCCAGCAACCCGGCCCCCTCCACAGGGGGCTGGGAGACCCAGTACTTC.

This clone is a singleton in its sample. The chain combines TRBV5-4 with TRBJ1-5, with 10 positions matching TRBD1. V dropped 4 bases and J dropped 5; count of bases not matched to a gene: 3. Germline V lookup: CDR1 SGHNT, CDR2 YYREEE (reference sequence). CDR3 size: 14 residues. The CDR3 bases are TGTGCCAGCAGCAGACAGGGGGCGCATCAGCCCCAGCATTTT. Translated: CASSRQGAHQPQHF.

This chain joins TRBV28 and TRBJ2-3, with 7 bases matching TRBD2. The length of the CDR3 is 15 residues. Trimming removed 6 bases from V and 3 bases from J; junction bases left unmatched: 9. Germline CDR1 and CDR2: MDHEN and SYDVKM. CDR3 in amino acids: CASSPPGGRTDTQYF. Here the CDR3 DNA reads TGTGCCAGCAGCCCCCCCGGCGGGAGAACAGATACGCAGTATTTT.

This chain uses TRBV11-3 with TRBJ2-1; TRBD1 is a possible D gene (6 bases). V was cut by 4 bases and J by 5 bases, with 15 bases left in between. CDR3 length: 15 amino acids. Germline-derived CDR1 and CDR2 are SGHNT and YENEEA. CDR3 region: CASSSPGTNNNEQFF. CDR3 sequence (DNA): TGTGCCAGCAGCTCCCCCGGGACAAACAACAATGAGCAGTTCTTC.

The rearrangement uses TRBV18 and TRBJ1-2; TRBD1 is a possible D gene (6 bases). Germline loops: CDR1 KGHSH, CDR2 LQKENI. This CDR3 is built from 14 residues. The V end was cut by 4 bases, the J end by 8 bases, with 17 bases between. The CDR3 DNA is TGTGCCAGCTCACTCAACAGGGCCTTAGGAGGCTACACCTTC. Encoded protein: CASSLNRALGGYTF.

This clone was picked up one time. CDR3 sequence: CASTLKGPINYGYTF. As DNA, the CDR3 is TGTGCCAGTACCCTCAAGGGGCCAATTAACTATGGCTACACCTTC. This sequence joins TRBV19 and TRBJ1-2, with D possibly being TRBD1 (5 bases). The V gene lost 7 bases and the J gene lost 1 base, with 16 bases spanning the gap. The CDR3 has 15 residues. Germline CDR1 reads LNHDA; CDR2 reads SQIVND (reference sequence).

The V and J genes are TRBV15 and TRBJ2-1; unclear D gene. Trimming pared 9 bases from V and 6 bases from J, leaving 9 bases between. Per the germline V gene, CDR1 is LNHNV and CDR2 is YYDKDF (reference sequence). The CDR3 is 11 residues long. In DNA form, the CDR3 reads TGTGCCACTCTCGGGCTCAATGAGCAGTTCTTC. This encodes CATLGLNEQFF.

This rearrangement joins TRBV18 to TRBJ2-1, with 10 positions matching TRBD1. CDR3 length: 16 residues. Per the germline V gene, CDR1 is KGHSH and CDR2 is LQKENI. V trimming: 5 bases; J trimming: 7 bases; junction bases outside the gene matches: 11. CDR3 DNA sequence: TGTGCCAGCTCAAGAACCGGGACAGGGGAGATTAATGAGCAGTTCTTC. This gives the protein CASSRTGTGEINEQFF.

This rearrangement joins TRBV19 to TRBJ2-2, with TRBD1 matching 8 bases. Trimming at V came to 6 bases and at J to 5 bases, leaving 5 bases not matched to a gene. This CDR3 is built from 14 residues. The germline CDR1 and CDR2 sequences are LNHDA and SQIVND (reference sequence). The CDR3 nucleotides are TGTGCCAGTAGCCGGACAGGGTGGACCGGGGAGCTGTTTTTT. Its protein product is CASSRTGWTGELFF.

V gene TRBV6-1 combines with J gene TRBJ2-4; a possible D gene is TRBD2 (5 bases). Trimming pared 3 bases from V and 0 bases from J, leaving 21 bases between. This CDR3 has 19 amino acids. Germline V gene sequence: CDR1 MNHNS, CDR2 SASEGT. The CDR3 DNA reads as TGTGCCAGCAGTGAGCGGGCGGCCGAACTACGCTTAGCCAAAAACATTCAGTACTTC. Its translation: CASSERAAELRLAKNIQYF.

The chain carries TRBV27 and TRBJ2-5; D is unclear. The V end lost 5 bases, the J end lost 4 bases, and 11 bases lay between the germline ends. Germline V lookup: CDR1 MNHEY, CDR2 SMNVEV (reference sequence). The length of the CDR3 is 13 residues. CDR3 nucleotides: TGTGCCAGCAGTCCCAATTTCGGAGAGACCCAGTACTTC. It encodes CASSPNFGETQYF.

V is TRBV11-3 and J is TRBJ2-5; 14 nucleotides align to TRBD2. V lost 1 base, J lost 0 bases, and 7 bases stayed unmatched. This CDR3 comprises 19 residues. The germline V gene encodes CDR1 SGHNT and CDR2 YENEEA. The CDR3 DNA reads TGTGCCAGCAGCTTAGGTGGGACTAGCGGGAGCAAACACCAAGAGACCCAGTACTTC. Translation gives CASSLGGTSGSKHQETQYF.

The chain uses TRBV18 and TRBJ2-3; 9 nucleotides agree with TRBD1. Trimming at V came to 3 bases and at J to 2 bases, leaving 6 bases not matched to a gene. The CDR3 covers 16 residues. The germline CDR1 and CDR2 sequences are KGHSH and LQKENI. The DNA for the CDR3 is TGTGCCAGCTCACCTCTCGGACAGGGGAACACAGATACGCAGTATTTT. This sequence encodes CASSPLGQGNTDTQYF.

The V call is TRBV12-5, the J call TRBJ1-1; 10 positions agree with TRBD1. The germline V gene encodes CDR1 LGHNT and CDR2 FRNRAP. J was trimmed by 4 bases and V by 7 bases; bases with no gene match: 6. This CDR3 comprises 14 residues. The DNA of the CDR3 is TGTGCTAGTGCTCAACGGGACAGGGGCACTGAAGCTTTCTTT. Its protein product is CASAQRDRGTEAFF.

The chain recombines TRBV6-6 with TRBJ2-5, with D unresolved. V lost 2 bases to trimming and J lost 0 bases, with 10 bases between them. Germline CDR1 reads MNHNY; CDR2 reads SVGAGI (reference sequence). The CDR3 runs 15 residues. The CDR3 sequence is CASSYRPSYQETQYF. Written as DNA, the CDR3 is TGTGCCAGCAGTTACAGGCCATCGTACCAAGAGACCCAGTACTTC.

CDR3 nucleotides: TGCAGCGTCGGGGACACTGCCTACGAGCAGTACTTC. This encodes CSVGDTAYEQYF. The rearrangement joins TRBV29-1 to TRBJ2-7, with D possibly being TRBD1 (6 bases). Germline V gene lookup returns CDR1 SQVTM and CDR2 ANQGSEA. V dropped 6 bases and J dropped 2 bases, with 11 bases sitting between them. The CDR3 contains 12 residues.

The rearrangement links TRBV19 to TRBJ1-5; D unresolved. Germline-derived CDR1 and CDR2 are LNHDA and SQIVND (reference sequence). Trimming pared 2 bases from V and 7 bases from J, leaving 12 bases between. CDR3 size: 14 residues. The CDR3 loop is CASSILGSGQPQHF. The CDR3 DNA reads TGTGCCAGTAGTATATTGGGAAGCGGGCAGCCCCAGCATTTT.

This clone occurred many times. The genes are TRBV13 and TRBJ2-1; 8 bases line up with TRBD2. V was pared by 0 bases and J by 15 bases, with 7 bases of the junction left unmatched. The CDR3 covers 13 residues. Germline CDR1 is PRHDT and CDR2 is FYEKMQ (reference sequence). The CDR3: CASSLGLAGYGFF. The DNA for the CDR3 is TGTGCCAGCAGCTTAGGTCTAGCGGGCTACGGGTTCTTC.

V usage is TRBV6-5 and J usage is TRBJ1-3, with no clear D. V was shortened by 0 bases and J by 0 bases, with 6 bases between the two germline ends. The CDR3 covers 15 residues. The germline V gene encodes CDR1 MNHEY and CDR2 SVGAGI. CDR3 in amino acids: CASSYSTSSGNTIYF. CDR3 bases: TGTGCCAGCAGTTACTCGACCAGCTCTGGAAACACCATATATTTT.

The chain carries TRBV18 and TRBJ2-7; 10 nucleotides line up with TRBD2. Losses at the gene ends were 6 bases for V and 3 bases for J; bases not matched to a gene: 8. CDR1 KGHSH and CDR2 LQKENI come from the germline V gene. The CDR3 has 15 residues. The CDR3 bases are TGTGCCAGCTCCCCCGGGGCTAGCGGGAGCTACGAGCAGTACTTC. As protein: CASSPGASGSYEQYF.